The source of this TCR beta chain is a study of T cell responses to AZD1222 COVID-19 vaccine. V shed 0 bases and J shed 0 bases, with 12 bases lying between them. CDR3 size: 16 residues. Per germline, CDR1 KGHSH and CDR2 LQKENI. TCRdb's table, derived via immunoSEQ multiplex PCR, lists solely in-frame clones and lacks some. The sample has about 170,000 clones, roughly 90% seen once; the top ten hold around 1.5%. This clone was seen a single time. The sequence derives from an adult in good health. The chain recombines TRBV18 with TRBJ2-7; tentative D call: TRBD2 (6 bases). Specimen: peripheral blood, collected on day 0 of AZD1222 vaccination. The CDR3 DNA follows: TGTGCCAGCTCACCACCGGGCGGGGCGAGCTCCTACGAGCAGTACTTC. It encodes CASSPPGGASSYEQYF.